A selection of T cell receptor beta chains follows, all from one sample in a study of blood T cells in healthy people across ages. TCRdb passed the 5' RACE reads through MiXCR, listing each CDR3 protein once. The data hold 1.5 million or so distinct CDR3 sequences, with 35% to 45% observed a single time. Sequencing was carried out using blood. Receptors were obtained from a woman aged 18-35 years in good health. Each CDR3 is given with its conserved first and last residue. The D gene is left open where the match is weak. Only some rows state a clone size, as once, few, many or a class for expanded clones.

>TRBJ1-2|TRBV5-1|-|17|TRBD1
TGCGCCAGCAGCTTGGCCGGGACAGGGGCTCTTAACTATGGCTACACCTTC
CASSLAGTGALNYGYTF
>TRBJ1-5|TRBV6-1|once|15|-
TGTGCCAGCAGCGAAACAGGGATTAGCAATCAGCCCCAGCATTTT
CASSETGISNQPQHF
>TRBJ2-3|TRBV12-3/TRBV12-4|-|15|-
TGTGCCAGCAAACCGGGACTGACTAGCACAGATACGCAGTATTTT
CASKPGLTSTDTQYF
>TRBJ1-6|TRBV3-1|-|16|TRBD1
TGTGCCAGCAGCGACGGGACAGGGCTGGATAATTCACCCCTCCACTTT
CASSDGTGLDNSPLHF
>TRBJ2-6|TRBV2|few|16|-
TGTGCCAGCAATATGGACAGCCGCTCTGGGGCCAACGTCCTGACTTTC
CASNMDSRSGANVLTF
>TRBJ1-6|TRBV5-1|-|14|-
TGCGCCAGCAGGGCAGGGGCAGATAATTCACCCCTCCACTTT
CASRAGADNSPLHF
>TRBJ1-2|TRBV9|-|13|-
TGTGCCAGCAGCGTACCGGTAGGGCCTAGCTACACCTTC
CASSVPVGPSYTF
>TRBJ2-5|TRBV3-1|many|14|-
TGTGCCAGCAGCCAAGAACTAGCCCAAGAGACCCAGTACTTC
CASSQELAQETQYF
>TRBJ2-1|TRBV4-2|few|15|TRBD2
TGTGCCAGCAGCCAAGGACAGGCGGGGGGTAATGAGCAGTTCTTC
CASSQGQAGGNEQFF
>TRBJ2-7|TRBV5-4|-|15|-
TGTGCCAGCAGCTTGAGAAGCGGAAGATCCTACGAGCAGTACTTC
CASSLRSGRSYEQYF
>TRBJ2-7|TRBV20-1|-|13|TRBD2
TGCAGTGCTAGTTGGGACTACACCTACGAGCAGTACTTC
CSASWDYTYEQYF
>TRBJ2-3|TRBV7-9|-|16|-
TGTGCCAGCAGCTTAGGGACGGCGGGGACGCTGGGTACGCAGTATTTT
CASSLGTAGTLGTQYF
>TRBJ2-2|TRBV29-1|-|17|TRBD2
TGCAGCGCCGTCGGTCTAGCGGGGGGCTCAAATACCGGGGAGCTGTTTTTT
CSAVGLAGGSNTGELFF
>TRBJ1-1|TRBV4-1|-|13|-
TGCGCCAGCAGCAAACAGAGAAACACTGAAGCTTTCTTT
CASSKQRNTEAFF
>TRBJ2-5|TRBV5-1|-|14|TRBD1
TGCGCCAGCAGCATCGGACAGGGGGAAGAGACCCAGTACTTC
CASSIGQGEETQYF
>TRBJ2-1|TRBV11-1|many|14|-
TGTGCCAGCAGCCCCCGGGGGCCCTACAATGAGCAGTTCTTC
CASSPRGPYNEQFF
>TRBJ2-6|TRBV4-1|-|16|-
TGCGCCAGCGGCCAAAAAGGGGTATCAGGGGCCAACGTCCTGACTTTC
CASGQKGVSGANVLTF
>TRBJ2-7|TRBV10-2|-|14|TRBD2
TGCGCCAGCGGACTTAGCAGCGGGAAGGGCGAGCAGTACTTC
CASGLSSGKGEQYF
>TRBJ1-1|TRBV3-1|-|16|-
TGTGCCAGCAGCCTATCCGGCCCCCTGGGGAACACTGAAGCTTTCTTT
CASSLSGPLGNTEAFF
>TRBJ1-1|TRBV27|-|14|TRBD1
TGTGCCAGCAGTGCCCGGGACAGGCCCATGGGAGCTTTCTTT
CASSARDRPMGAFF
>TRBJ2-7|TRBV20-1|-|15|-
TGCAGTGCTAGAAATATCCACGGCAGCTCCTACGAGCAGTACTTC
CSARNIHGSSYEQYF
>TRBJ2-1|TRBV12-3/TRBV12-4|many|11|-
TGTGCCAGCAGCGCCTACAATGAGCAGTTCTTC
CASSAYNEQFF
>TRBJ2-1|TRBV11-2|-|16|-
TGTGCCAGCAGCTCCCTTGGGAGTAGCTCCTACAATGAGCAGTTCTTC
CASSSLGSSSYNEQFF
>TRBJ1-3|TRBV7-2|-|14|-
TGTGCCAGCAGCTTAGGGAGTCCGGGAAACACCATATATTTT
CASSLGSPGNTIYF
>TRBJ1-3|TRBV6-6|-|13|-
TGTGCCAGCAGAACCACCTCTGGAAACACCATATATTTT
CASRTTSGNTIYF
>TRBJ2-4|TRBV20-1|-|11|-
TGCAGTGCCTTGCTCAAAAACATTCAGTACTTC
CSALLKNIQYF
>TRBJ2-3|TRBV10-3|many|15|-
TGTGCCATCAGCCCCAGGGGTACCAGCACAGATACGCAGTATTTT
CAISPRGTSTDTQYF
>TRBJ2-1|TRBV10-3|-|11|TRBD2
TGTGCCACTATAGCGGGGGGTGAGCAGTTCTTC
CATIAGGEQFF
>TRBJ1-2|TRBV7-2|-|13|-
TGTGCCAGCAGCTTAGAGGGCAGCTTTGGCTACACCTTC
CASSLEGSFGYTF
>TRBJ1-3|TRBV12-3/TRBV12-4|-|11|-
TGTGCCAGCAGGTGGGAGAACACCATATATTTT
CASRWENTIYF
>TRBJ2-5|TRBV7-9|-|16|TRBD1
TGTGCCAGCAGCCCCTGGGACAGGGTGGATGGGGAGACCCAGTACTTC
CASSPWDRVDGETQYF
>TRBJ1-5|TRBV27|few|14|-
TGTGCCAGCAGTTTCACTTATAGCAATCAGCCCCAGCATTTT
CASSFTYSNQPQHF
>TRBJ1-1|TRBV6-6|few|15|TRBD1
TGTGCCAGCAGTTCACGGGACAGTACGCACACTGAAGCTTTCTTT
CASSSRDSTHTEAFF
>TRBJ2-1|TRBV12-3/TRBV12-4|-|10|-
TGTGCCAGCCATTACAATGAGCAGTTCTTC
CASHYNEQFF
>TRBJ2-2|TRBV24-1|-|17|TRBD2
TGTGCCACCAGTGAGGGCTTTAGCGGGACGGGCACCGGGGAGCTGTTTTTT
CATSEGFSGTGTGELFF
>TRBJ2-7|TRBV25-1|few|13|TRBD2
TGTGCCAGCGCCCTCGGGGGGGGCAACGAGCAGTACTTC
CASALGGGNEQYF
>TRBJ2-5|TRBV19|once|15|-
TGTGCCAGTAGTATAGGTCCCGGATTCCAAGAGACCCAGTACTTC
CASSIGPGFQETQYF
>TRBJ1-6|TRBV6-5|-|12|-
TGTGCCAGCAGTTACGGCCCCTCACCCCTCCACTTT
CASSYGPSPLHF
>TRBJ2-3|TRBV20-1|few|14|TRBD1
TGCAGTGCTAGGGGACAGGGGGCATGGGATACGCAGTATTTT
CSARGQGAWDTQYF
>TRBJ2-1|TRBV6-5|few|16|-
TGTGCCAGCAGTTCCCCGACAGGGAGGGGGGGGAATGAGCAGTTCTTC
CASSSPTGRGGNEQFF
>TRBJ2-1|TRBV29-1|-|15|TRBD2
TGCAGCGCCCTAGGACTAGCGGCGATCCCCAATGAGCAGTTCTTC
CSALGLAAIPNEQFF
>TRBJ2-7|TRBV20-1|-|12|-
TGCAGTGCTATCGACACCCTCCCCGAGCAGTACTTC
CSAIDTLPEQYF
>TRBJ2-3|TRBV6-2/TRBV6-3|-|15|TRBD1
TGTGCCAGCAGCCCCAGGGGACAGGGGTCGGATACGCAGTATTTT
CASSPRGQGSDTQYF
>TRBJ2-7|TRBV20-1|few|18|-
TGCAGTGCTAGGCTGGAGGGCAGGCGGGTGAGCTCCTACAATGAGCAGTACTTC
CSARLEGRRVSSYNEQYF
>TRBJ2-3|TRBV7-9|-|15|TRBD2
TGTGCCAGCAGCTCAGCGGGGGGCAAAACAGATACGCAGTATTTT
CASSSAGGKTDTQYF
>TRBJ2-7|TRBV20-1|few|15|TRBD2
TGCAGTGCTCGTCGACTAGCGGGGGCAACCTACGAGCAGTACTTC
CSARRLAGATYEQYF
>TRBJ2-7|TRBV7-9|few|14|-
TGTGCCAGCAGCCGCTCCGGGACGGCCTACGAGCAGTACTTC
CASSRSGTAYEQYF
>TRBJ2-3|TRBV10-3|few|16|TRBD2
TGTGCCATCAGCGGAACACTAGCGGCTAGCACAGATACGCAGTATTTT
CAISGTLAASTDTQYF
>TRBJ1-2|TRBV28|-|13|-
TGTGCCAGCAGTTTACCCCAGAACTATGGCTACACCTTC
CASSLPQNYGYTF
>TRBJ2-7|TRBV5-5|-|16|TRBD2
TGTGCCAGCAGCTTGGGGGGACTAGCGGGAACCTACGAGCAGTACTTC
CASSLGGLAGTYEQYF
>TRBJ2-1|TRBV12-3/TRBV12-4|-|15|TRBD2
TGTGCCAGCAGCTGGACTAGCGGGGCGTTTGATGAGCAGTTCTTC
CASSWTSGAFDEQFF
>TRBJ2-1|TRBV29-1|many|13|TRBD1
TGCAGCGTTGAGGGACAGGGGGCAAATGAGCAGTTCTTC
CSVEGQGANEQFF
>TRBJ2-7|TRBV10-2|-|14|-
TGCGCCAGCAGTGAGACAGGGTTACCCTACGAGCAGTACTTC
CASSETGLPYEQYF